This TCR beta chain was captured in a study of T cells after yellow fever vaccination. Study findings and constraints: Bulk-population clonotypes that are abundant could appear as contaminants in FACS-sorted repertoires. Most primary-vaccination clones recurred post-booster (roughly 96% CD4, around 90% CD8).

This clonotype has more than one count but fewer than ten. The antigen remains undetermined. The TCR cDNA carried a universal primer site and UMIs from 5'RACE template switching. TCRdb itself ran the 5' RACE reads through MiXCR, one entry per CDR3 protein. The data hold around 300,000 distinct CDR3 sequences, with over 4% observed a single time. This clonotype was obtained from a man aged 18 to 29 who received the YFV17D yellow fever vaccine. The material was PBMCs, obtained 5 days after the yellow fever booster vaccination.

The CDR3 spells CASSLARRAGIDEQFF. The CDR3, as DNA: TGTGCCAGCAGCTTAGCGCGCCGGGCGGGTATCGATGAGCAGTTCTTC. The V and J genes are TRBV7-2 and TRBJ2-1; D perhaps matches TRBD2 (5 bases). The CDR3 runs to 16 residues. Trimming removed 0 bases from V and 8 bases from J, with 17 bases in between. Germline loops: CDR1 SGHTA, CDR2 FQGNSA.